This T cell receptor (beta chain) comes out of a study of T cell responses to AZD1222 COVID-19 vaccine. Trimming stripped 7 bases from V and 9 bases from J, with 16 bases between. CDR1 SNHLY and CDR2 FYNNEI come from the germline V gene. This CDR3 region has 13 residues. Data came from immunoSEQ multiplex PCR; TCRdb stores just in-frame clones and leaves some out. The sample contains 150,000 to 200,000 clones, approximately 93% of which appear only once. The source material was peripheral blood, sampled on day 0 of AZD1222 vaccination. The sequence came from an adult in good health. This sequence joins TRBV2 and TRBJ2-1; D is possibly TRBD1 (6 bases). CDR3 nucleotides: TGTGCCAGCAAATCCCTAGGCAGGGGTGAGCAGTTCTTC. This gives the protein CASKSLGRGEQFF. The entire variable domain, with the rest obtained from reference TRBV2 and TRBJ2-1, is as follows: EPEVTQTPSHQVTQMGQEVILRCVPISNHLYFYWYRQILGQKVEFLVSFYNNEISEKSEIFDDQFSVERPDGSNFTLKIRSTKLEDSAMYFCASKSLGRGEQFFGPGTRLTVL.